This TCR beta chain was documented in a study of T cell responses to AZD1222 COVID-19 vaccine (dated by TCRdb to the early 2020s). For the wider study: AZD1222 recipients whose second dose came at about 4 weeks and those whose second dose came at about 12 weeks were combined into one group, since spike-specific TCR depth and breadth did not differ between the two schedules. A total of roughly 240 trial participants underwent TCR sequencing, of whom 207 received two doses of AZD1222 and about 25 received two doses of the MenACWY control vaccine. Enrollment into the trials was organized by age into subgroups of 18-55, 56-69 and 70-plus years, and those subgroups contained roughly 150, 30 and 60 TCR-sequenced participants, respectively.

Trimming accounts for 6 bases at V and 4 bases at J, while the number of junction bases matched to no gene is 11. CDR1 and CDR2, looked up from the germline V gene (reference sequence), are MNHNY and SVGAGI. The CDR3 contains 15 residues, cysteine and phenylalanine counted. Of all the DNA, just the CDR3 is kept, 45 bases in frame from base 1. Study-level results and caveats: After two AZD1222 doses, spike-specific TCR breadth and depth were significantly higher than at day 0 and than in MenACWY recipients. Reportedly, close to half of the unique spike-specific TCRs recognized epitopes lying outside the regions that are mutated in the B.1.351 and B.1.1.7 variants. Vaccine-associated CD4 TCRs spanned the whole spike protein, with dominant responses in regions 160-218 and 743-854. Because no day 14 peak-response samples were available, the repertoires could be characterized only after the peak T cell response. Conclusions about previously exposed vaccinees are limited, since just 6 or 7 AZD1222 recipients were seropositive for SARS-CoV-2 at baseline. In the small 56-69-year group, the increase in depth fell short of significance, most likely because of low power. Most participants were white British and females outnumbered males, and the authors suggested that clonal diversity may have been underestimated.

According to the study, the label for this sample's time point signals: baseline before first vaccination. The vaccinee samples were drawn from two UK trials, COV001 and COV002, one of which was a single-blind randomized controlled phase 2/3 trial testing AZD1222 (ChAdOx1 nCoV-19) in healthy adults. Trial participant PBMC samples were collected at day 0 and day 28 after the second dose for TCRbeta chain sequencing. Regarding this clone: Its antigen is not yet known. The input lacks base qualities; no much larger clone sits a single base away.

The CDR3 regions of human TCRbeta chains were analyzed by immunosequencing. As for the original processing: Repertoire TCRs were matched against a reference library of SARS-CoV-2-specific TCRs generated with the MIRA antigen-specificity platform. Breadth was defined as the fraction of unique TCRs that were SARS-CoV-2-associated. Depth was defined as the fraction of total T cells that were SARS-CoV-2-associated. Using the MIRA data, each spike-specific TCR was assigned both to the spike region to which the TCR was reactive and to a CD4 or CD8 class. Log10-transformed breadth and depth values were compared by one-way ANOVA with Sidak's multiple comparisons tests. TCRdb mirrors the immuneACCESS table, restricted to in-frame sequences. Some clones are absent from its copies; in checked studies, under half trace to an unresolved V gene, and the reason for the others is unknown. V and J calls and clone size follow that table, whereas D and trimming were derived from the DNA. This sample is represented by roughly 150,000 clones; approximately 94% of them were singletons. Of the sample, more than 8% is held by the ten largest clones.

This chain is built from TRBV6-6 and TRBJ1-2; the central 7 bases match TRBD1. Sequences were derived from peripheral blood, sampled on day 0 of AZD1222 vaccination. The receptor was isolated from an adult in good health. CDR3 region: CASRPIGQGGYGYTF. In nucleotide form, the sequence is TGTGCCAGCAGGCCTATCGGGCAGGGGGGCTATGGCTACACCTTC.